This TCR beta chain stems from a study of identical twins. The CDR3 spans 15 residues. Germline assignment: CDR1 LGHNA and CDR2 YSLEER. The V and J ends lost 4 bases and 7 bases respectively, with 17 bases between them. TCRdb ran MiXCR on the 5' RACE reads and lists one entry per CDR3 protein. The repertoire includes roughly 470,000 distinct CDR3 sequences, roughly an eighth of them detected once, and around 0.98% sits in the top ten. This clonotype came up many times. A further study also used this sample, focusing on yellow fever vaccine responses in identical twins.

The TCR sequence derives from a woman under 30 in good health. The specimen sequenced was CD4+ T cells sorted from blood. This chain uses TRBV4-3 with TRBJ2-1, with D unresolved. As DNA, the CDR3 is TGCGCCAGCAGCCCAAGTTGGGTATTAGGGAATGAGCAGTTCTTC. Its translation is CASSPSWVLGNEQFF.